This T cell receptor (beta chain) was captured in a study of T cells expressing NK-cell markers. Per the germline V gene, CDR1 is SGHDT and CDR2 is YYEEEE. This CDR3 is built from 12 residues. After re-calling the 5' RACE reads, TCRdb lists one entry per CDR3 protein, DNA absent. This table lists 550,000 to 600,000 distinct CDR3 sequences. The clonotype originates from a young man in good health. Input material: blood T cells: a sorted CD56 or NKG2C T cell subset, CD4+ or CD8+ T cells, or bulk PBMC T cells (not recorded which). The chain is built from TRBV5-6 and TRBJ2-1. CDR3 in amino acids: CASSSIPDEQFF.